A selection of T cell receptor beta chains follows, all from one sample in a study of cytomegalovirus exposure and HLA in healthy donors. Profiling relied on immunoSEQ multiplex PCR, and the TCRdb table lists in-frame clones only, not all of them. Found here are just over 80,000 clones; the top ten clones hold 1.1%. Sequenced material: PBMCs. These receptors were obtained from a woman in her twenties or thirties in good health and CMV-seronegative. The CDR3 runs from the conserved cysteine through the conserved F or W. Fields, in order: J gene, V gene, clone size, CDR3 length, D gene, CDR3 protein, CDR3 DNA. A D gene is named only where the DNA matches it firmly. The listing skips clone size in some rows; elsewhere it reads once, few, many or a size class.

J gene: TRBJ1-1
V gene: TRBV10-2
clone size: .
CDR3 length: 13
D gene: .
CDR3 protein: CASTGSANTEAFF
CDR3 DNA: TGCGCCAGCACGGGGTCAGCTAACACTGAAGCTTTCTTT

J gene: TRBJ1-5
V gene: TRBV10-2
clone size: .
CDR3 length: 14
D gene: .
CDR3 protein: CASSEYGARQPQHF
CDR3 DNA: TGCGCCAGCAGTGAGTATGGCGCCAGGCAGCCCCAGCATTTT

J gene: TRBJ1-2
V gene: TRBV6-5
clone size: .
CDR3 length: 13
D gene: TRBD1
CDR3 protein: CASGAYRGQRYTF
CDR3 DNA: TGTGCCAGCGGCGCCTACAGGGGCCAGCGGTACACCTTC

J gene: TRBJ2-2
V gene: TRBV19
clone size: .
CDR3 length: 13
D gene: .
CDR3 protein: CASSIVPAGELFF
CDR3 DNA: TGTGCCAGTAGTATAGTCCCTGCCGGGGAGCTGTTTTTT

J gene: TRBJ1-1
V gene: TRBV18
clone size: .
CDR3 length: 15
D gene: .
CDR3 protein: CASSLRDKLNTEAFF
CDR3 DNA: TGTGCCAGCTCACTTAGGGACAAGTTGAACACTGAAGCTTTCTTT

J gene: TRBJ1-1
V gene: TRBV30
clone size: .
CDR3 length: 13
D gene: .
CDR3 protein: CALKGPRTGEAFF
CDR3 DNA: TGTGCCTTGAAGGGGCCCAGAACAGGTGAAGCTTTCTTT

J gene: TRBJ1-5
V gene: TRBV2
clone size: .
CDR3 length: 14
D gene: .
CDR3 protein: CASSDSYSNQPQHF
CDR3 DNA: TGTGCCAGCAGTGACAGTTATAGCAATCAGCCCCAGCATTTT

J gene: TRBJ2-2
V gene: TRBV4-1
clone size: .
CDR3 length: 17
D gene: .
CDR3 protein: CASSQGGGLLGTGELFF
CDR3 DNA: TGCGCCAGCAGCCAAGGGGGGGGGCTTCTGGGCACCGGGGAGCTGTTTTTT

J gene: TRBJ2-1
V gene: TRBV27
clone size: .
CDR3 length: 13
D gene: .
CDR3 protein: CASSATGSNEQFF
CDR3 DNA: TGTGCCAGCAGTGCGACAGGTTCCAATGAGCAGTTCTTC

J gene: TRBJ1-1
V gene: TRBV4-1
clone size: .
CDR3 length: 13
D gene: .
CDR3 protein: CASSLESGTEAFF
CDR3 DNA: TGCGCCAGCAGTCTTGAGTCGGGCACTGAAGCTTTCTTT

J gene: TRBJ2-7
V gene: TRBV5-1
clone size: .
CDR3 length: 18
D gene: .
CDR3 protein: CASSLALRGAGNTYEQYF
CDR3 DNA: TGCGCCAGCAGCTTGGCCCTGAGAGGAGCGGGTAACACCTACGAGCAGTACTTC

J gene: TRBJ2-3
V gene: TRBV29-1
clone size: .
CDR3 length: 14
D gene: TRBD2
CDR3 protein: CSANVQREDDTQYF
CDR3 DNA: TGCAGCGCCAATGTACAGCGGGAGGACGATACGCAGTATTTT

J gene: TRBJ1-1
V gene: TRBV6-5
clone size: .
CDR3 length: 14
D gene: .
CDR3 protein: CASSHRAGNTEAFF
CDR3 DNA: TGTGCCAGCAGCCACCGGGCGGGGAACACTGAAGCTTTCTTT

J gene: TRBJ1-2
V gene: TRBV6-5
clone size: .
CDR3 length: 13
D gene: .
CDR3 protein: CASSPDIYNGYTF
CDR3 DNA: TGTGCCAGCAGCCCGGACATTTATAATGGCTACACCTTC

J gene: TRBJ2-5
V gene: TRBV9
clone size: .
CDR3 length: 17
D gene: TRBD1
CDR3 protein: CASSRQGAYSFGETQYF
CDR3 DNA: TGTGCCAGCAGCCGTCAGGGGGCGTACTCTTTCGGTGAGACCCAGTACTTC

J gene: TRBJ2-7
V gene: TRBV5-1
clone size: .
CDR3 length: 12
D gene: .
CDR3 protein: CASSKDSHEQYF
CDR3 DNA: TGCGCCAGCAGCAAGGACAGTCACGAGCAGTACTTC

J gene: TRBJ2-2
V gene: TRBV6-5
clone size: .
CDR3 length: 15
D gene: TRBD1
CDR3 protein: CASSSRTGDAGELFF
CDR3 DNA: TGTGCCAGCAGTTCTAGGACAGGGGATGCCGGGGAGCTGTTTTTT

J gene: TRBJ1-1
V gene: TRBV18
clone size: .
CDR3 length: 14
D gene: .
CDR3 protein: CASSPGPGDTEAFF
CDR3 DNA: TGTGCCAGCTCACCAGGGCCGGGGGACACTGAAGCTTTCTTT

J gene: TRBJ1-1
V gene: TRBV2
clone size: .
CDR3 length: 15
D gene: .
CDR3 protein: CASKAWDTGNTEAFF
CDR3 DNA: TGTGCCAGCAAGGCTTGGGACACAGGTAACACTGAAGCTTTCTTT

J gene: TRBJ1-1
V gene: TRBV1
clone size: .
CDR3 length: 19
D gene: .
CDR3 protein: CTSSQVLDCLIAMNTEAFF
CDR3 DNA: TGCACCAGCAGCCAAGTACTAGACTGCTTGATCGCAATGAACACTGAAGCTTTCTTT

J gene: TRBJ1-2
V gene: TRBV7-2
clone size: .
CDR3 length: 14
D gene: TRBD1
CDR3 protein: CASSIQDRAYGYTF
CDR3 DNA: TGTGCCAGCAGCATCCAGGACAGGGCCTATGGCTACACCTTC

J gene: TRBJ2-1
V gene: TRBV10-3
clone size: medium-sized
CDR3 length: 14
D gene: TRBD2
CDR3 protein: CAITGSGSRDEQFF
CDR3 DNA: TGTGCCATCACTGGGAGCGGGAGTAGAGATGAGCAGTTCTTC

J gene: TRBJ2-7
V gene: TRBV14
clone size: .
CDR3 length: 13
D gene: TRBD2
CDR3 protein: CASSLGEAGEQYF
CDR3 DNA: TGTGCCAGCAGCCTCGGAGAAGCGGGAGAGCAGTACTTC

J gene: TRBJ1-2
V gene: TRBV29-1
clone size: .
CDR3 length: 13
D gene: .
CDR3 protein: CSVVARENYGYTF
CDR3 DNA: TGCAGCGTTGTAGCCAGGGAAAACTATGGCTACACCTTC

J gene: TRBJ1-1
V gene: TRBV6-5
clone size: .
CDR3 length: 14
D gene: TRBD1
CDR3 protein: CASSRTGLNTEAFF
CDR3 DNA: TGTGCCAGCAGTCGGACAGGGTTGAACACTGAAGCTTTCTTT

J gene: TRBJ2-1
V gene: TRBV30
clone size: .
CDR3 length: 14
D gene: .
CDR3 protein: CAWSRQGFENEQFF
CDR3 DNA: TGTGCCTGGAGTCGGCAGGGATTCGAGAATGAGCAGTTCTTC

J gene: TRBJ1-1
V gene: TRBV25-1
clone size: .
CDR3 length: 12
D gene: .
CDR3 protein: CASSDRYTEAFF
CDR3 DNA: TGTGCCAGCAGTGACCGGTACACTGAAGCTTTCTTT

J gene: TRBJ1-5
V gene: TRBV14
clone size: .
CDR3 length: 16
D gene: .
CDR3 protein: CASSPTSGVGNQPQHF
CDR3 DNA: TGTGCCAGCAGCCCCACTTCGGGGGTGGGCAATCAGCCCCAGCATTTT

J gene: TRBJ1-1
V gene: TRBV5-6
clone size: .
CDR3 length: 14
D gene: .
CDR3 protein: CASSIAAANTEAFF
CDR3 DNA: TGTGCCAGCAGCATCGCGGCTGCGAACACTGAAGCTTTCTTT

J gene: TRBJ2-5
V gene: TRBV28
clone size: .
CDR3 length: 14
D gene: .
CDR3 protein: CASSFFIVGETQYF
CDR3 DNA: TGTGCCAGCAGTTTTTTTATCGTCGGGGAGACCCAGTACTTC

J gene: TRBJ1-3
V gene: TRBV15
clone size: .
CDR3 length: 17
D gene: TRBD1
CDR3 protein: CATSSEGQVGSGNTIYF
CDR3 DNA: TGTGCCACCAGCAGCGAGGGACAGGTCGGCTCTGGAAACACCATATATTTT

J gene: TRBJ2-2
V gene: TRBV5-1
clone size: .
CDR3 length: 18
D gene: .
CDR3 protein: CASSLNSLSSGNTGELFF
CDR3 DNA: TGCGCCAGCAGCTTGAATAGTCTAAGTAGCGGGAACACCGGGGAGCTGTTTTTT

J gene: TRBJ2-7
V gene: TRBV19
clone size: .
CDR3 length: 13
D gene: .
CDR3 protein: CASSMAQDYEQYF
CDR3 DNA: TGTGCCAGTAGTATGGCGCAGGACTACGAGCAGTACTTC

J gene: TRBJ1-1
V gene: TRBV5-3
clone size: .
CDR3 length: 14
D gene: .
CDR3 protein: CARSLESRGTEAFF
CDR3 DNA: TGTGCCAGAAGCTTGGAGTCCCGCGGCACTGAAGCTTTCTTT

J gene: TRBJ1-6
V gene: TRBV6-5
clone size: .
CDR3 length: 16
D gene: .
CDR3 protein: CASSYDTGNLGSPLHF
CDR3 DNA: TGTGCCAGCAGTTATGACACAGGGAATTTAGGTTCACCCCTCCACTTT

J gene: TRBJ2-1
V gene: TRBV9
clone size: .
CDR3 length: 15
D gene: TRBD1
CDR3 protein: CASSVEGAGENEQFF
CDR3 DNA: TGTGCCAGCAGCGTAGAGGGGGCCGGTGAAAATGAGCAGTTCTTC

J gene: TRBJ2-2
V gene: TRBV30
clone size: .
CDR3 length: 14
D gene: .
CDR3 protein: CAWSPGVYTGELFF
CDR3 DNA: TGTGCCTGGAGTCCGGGGGTGTACACCGGGGAGCTGTTTTTT

J gene: TRBJ1-1
V gene: TRBV28
clone size: .
CDR3 length: 15
D gene: .
CDR3 protein: CASSPKVEPITEAFF
CDR3 DNA: TGTGCCAGCAGTCCAAAGGTGGAGCCGATCACTGAAGCTTTCTTT

J gene: TRBJ2-1
V gene: TRBV4-1
clone size: .
CDR3 length: 15
D gene: TRBD1
CDR3 protein: CASSQEDRGMNEQFF
CDR3 DNA: TGCGCCAGCAGCCAAGAGGACAGGGGTATGAATGAGCAGTTCTTC

J gene: TRBJ1-4
V gene: TRBV6-1
clone size: .
CDR3 length: 13
D gene: .
CDR3 protein: CASSRTANEKLFF
CDR3 DNA: TGTGCCAGCAGTAGGACAGCTAATGAAAAACTGTTTTTT

J gene: TRBJ2-3
V gene: TRBV29-1
clone size: .
CDR3 length: 15
D gene: TRBD2
CDR3 protein: CSVAPLAGGADTQYF
CDR3 DNA: TGCAGCGTTGCCCCCCTAGCGGGAGGGGCAGATACGCAGTATTTT

J gene: TRBJ1-1
V gene: TRBV4-1
clone size: .
CDR3 length: 16
D gene: TRBD1
CDR3 protein: CASSPGQGAMNTEAFF
CDR3 DNA: TGCGCCAGCAGCCCGGGACAGGGAGCGATGAACACTGAAGCTTTCTTT

J gene: TRBJ2-5
V gene: TRBV29-1
clone size: .
CDR3 length: 12
D gene: .
CDR3 protein: CSVGHYQETQYF
CDR3 DNA: TGCAGCGTGGGGCACTATCAAGAGACCCAGTACTTC

J gene: TRBJ1-1
V gene: TRBV19
clone size: .
CDR3 length: 12
D gene: .
CDR3 protein: CASRAGNTEAFF
CDR3 DNA: TGTGCCAGTAGAGCAGGGAACACTGAAGCTTTCTTT

J gene: TRBJ2-1
V gene: TRBV6-1
clone size: .
CDR3 length: 14
D gene: .
CDR3 protein: CASNAVLGRNEQFF
CDR3 DNA: TGTGCCAGCAACGCGGTCCTGGGGCGCAATGAGCAGTTCTTC

J gene: TRBJ1-5
V gene: TRBV6-1
clone size: .
CDR3 length: 14
D gene: TRBD1
CDR3 protein: CASSPWTGDQPQHF
CDR3 DNA: TGTGCCAGCAGTCCCTGGACAGGGGACCAGCCCCAGCATTTT

J gene: TRBJ1-2
V gene: TRBV18
clone size: .
CDR3 length: 14
D gene: TRBD1
CDR3 protein: CASSPPGTGGGYTF
CDR3 DNA: TGTGCCAGCTCACCCCCTGGGACAGGGGGTGGCTACACCTTC

J gene: TRBJ1-2
V gene: TRBV7-2
clone size: .
CDR3 length: 14
D gene: .
CDR3 protein: CASSIAGGNYGYTF
CDR3 DNA: TGTGCCAGCAGCATCGCGGGGGGCAACTATGGCTACACCTTC

J gene: TRBJ2-2
V gene: TRBV15
clone size: .
CDR3 length: 15
D gene: .
CDR3 protein: CATSRDVGTVGELFF
CDR3 DNA: TGTGCCACCAGCAGAGATGTTGGCACCGTGGGGGAGCTGTTTTTT

J gene: TRBJ2-3
V gene: TRBV13
clone size: .
CDR3 length: 15
D gene: TRBD2
CDR3 protein: CASKIAGGATDTQYF
CDR3 DNA: TGTGCCAGCAAAATAGCGGGAGGAGCCACAGATACGCAGTATTTT